One sample yielded the 32 T cell receptor beta chains listed below, sequenced in a study of T cell changes during pregnancy in multiple sclerosis. Assay used: immunoSEQ multiplex PCR; TCRdb lists only in-frame clones, some missing. The repertoire has roughly 68,000 clones, under 95% of them found once; the top ten carry 1.1% to 1.5%. Sequenced here: peripheral blood, sampled in the second trimester of pregnancy. The receptors stem from a female donor in good health, enrolled as a control in a pregnancy study.

The CDR3 coding sequence is TGTGCCAGCAGCCCAAGTGGCAGGGGCCAGAATCAGCCCCAGCATTTT. This sequence encodes CASSPSGRGQNQPQHF. This chain uses TRBV7-8 with TRBJ1-5; a weak D match, TRBD1 (6 bases). V lost 5 bases and J 4 bases, leaving 18 bases between the germline ends. This CDR3 region has 16 residues. Per germline, CDR1 SGHVS and CDR2 FQNEAQ. Looking up the rest from reference TRBV7-8 and TRBJ1-5 gives the full variable domain: GAGVSQSPRYKVAKRGQDVALRCDPISGHVSLFWYQQALGQGPEFLTYFQNEAQLDKSGLPSDRFFAERPEGSVSTLKIQRTQQEDSAVYLCASSPSGRGQNQPQHFGDGTRLSIL.

This clone showed up just once. The chain is built from TRBV6-1 and TRBJ2-5; D perhaps matches TRBD1 (5 bases). Germline V CDR1 and CDR2: MNHNS, SASEGT. V was clipped by 3 bases and J by 5 bases, with 13 bases between them. This CDR3 spans 14 amino acids. The CDR3 sequence is CASSEDTNRETQYF. The CDR3 DNA reads TGTGCCAGCAGTGAGGACACTAATAGGGAGACCCAGTACTTC.

The chain is built from TRBV9 and TRBJ1-1; D is possibly TRBD1 (6 bases). The length of the CDR3 is 16 residues. Trimming shortened V by 0 bases and J by 2 bases, and 14 bases separated the two germline ends. Germline loops: CDR1 SGDLS, CDR2 YYNGEE. The CDR3 DNA sequence: TGTGCCAGCAGCGTAGGGGAGGGGACATTTAACACTGAAGCTTTCTTT. Protein product: CASSVGEGTFNTEAFF.

This chain connects TRBV5-1 to TRBJ2-7, with 7 positions matching TRBD1. The ends lost 0 bases at V and 5 bases at J; junction bases unmatched: 5. There are 14 residues in the CDR3. Germline V CDR1 and CDR2: SGHRS, YFSETQ. As DNA, the CDR3 is TGCGCCAGCAGCTTGGGGGACAGCCGCCACGAGCAGTACTTC. Its translation is CASSLGDSRHEQYF.

V gene TRBV5-4 combines with J gene TRBJ2-2; 14 bases align to TRBD2. The CDR3 spans 15 residues. Germline-derived CDR1 and CDR2 are SGHNT and YYREEE (reference sequence). The V and J ends lost 7 bases and 6 bases, in that order; junction bases with no gene match: 5. The CDR3 nucleotides are TGTGCCAGCGAGACTAGCGGGAGGGAACCCGGGGAGCTGTTTTTT. Translated, it gives CASETSGREPGELFF. Variable domain in full (rest from reference TRBV5-4 and TRBJ2-2): ETGVTQSPTHLIKTRGQQVTLRCSSQSGHNTVSWYQQALGQGPQFIFQYYREEENGRGNFPPRFSGLQFPNYSSELNVNALELDDSALYLCASETSGREPGELFFGEGSRLTVL.

V gene TRBV5-1 combines with J gene TRBJ2-3; TRBD2 matches 16 bases. This CDR3 contains 18 residues. Germline lookup yields CDR1 SGHRS and CDR2 YFSETQ. The junction had 7 bases not matched to a gene; V was cut back by 3 bases and J by 3 bases. CDR3 sequence reads: CASSSGTSGRVGTDTQYF. CDR3 bases: TGCGCCAGCAGCTCAGGGACTAGCGGGAGGGTCGGGACAGATACGCAGTATTTT. The variable domain in full, with the rest retrieved from reference TRBV5-1 and TRBJ2-3, is KAGVTQTPRYLIKTRGQQVTLSCSPISGHRSVSWYQQTPGQGLQFLFEYFSETQRNKGNFPGRFSGRQFSNSRSEMNVSTLELGDSALYLCASSSGTSGRVGTDTQYFGPGTRLTVL.

The chain couples TRBV7-9 to TRBJ2-1; D is unclear. Looked up from germline, CDR1 is SEHNR and CDR2 is FQNEAQ (reference sequence). The CDR3 consists of 11 residues. Trimming removed 5 bases at V and 3 bases at J, with 2 bases between. This chain's CDR3 is CASSRYNEQFF. The DNA for the CDR3 is TGTGCCAGCAGCCGCTACAATGAGCAGTTCTTC.

The CDR3 DNA reads TGTGCCAGCAGCTCCTTGGGGCTATTTGGCTACACCTTC. Its translation is CASSSLGLFGYTF. The rearrangement joins TRBV7-9 to TRBJ1-2, with TRBD1 as a possible D gene (5 bases). CDR1 and CDR2 (germline): SEHNR, FQNEAQ (reference sequence). V lost 4 bases to trimming and J lost 7 bases, with 13 bases between them. This CDR3 comprises 13 residues. Supplemented by reference TRBV7-9 and TRBJ1-2, the full variable domain reads DTGVSQNPRHKITKRGQNVTFRCDPISEHNRLYWYRQTLGQGPEFLTYFQNEAQLEKSRLLSDRFSAERPKGSFSTLEIQRTEQGDSAMYLCASSSLGLFGYTFGSGTRLTVV.

This clone has more than one count but fewer than ten. The junction departs from germline at one end; a sequencing error may be responsible. V and J are TRBV27 and TRBJ2-1; 11 bases are shared with TRBD2. The CDR3 is 15 residues long. Germline loops: CDR1 MNHEY, CDR2 SMNVEV (reference sequence). The CDR3 reads CASPTVSGRGFERFF. For the CDR3, the DNA is TGTGCCAGCCCAACCGTTAGCGGGAGGGGGTTTGAGCGGTTCTTC.

The CDR3 DNA reads as TGTGCCAGCAGTTCGAAGGGGGTTACTAACTATGGCTACACCTTC. As protein: CASSSKGVTNYGYTF. J is TRBJ1-2 and V is TRBV2, with D possibly TRBD1 on 6 matching bases. CDR3 size: 15 residues. In germline, CDR1 is SNHLY, CDR2 FYNNEI. The V and J ends lost 5 bases and 0 bases respectively, with 13 bases between them.

This chain connects TRBV9 to TRBJ2-2; 8 bases fit TRBD1. The CDR3 length is 16 residues. V was pared by 0 bases and J by 7 bases, with 8 bases of the junction left unmatched. Germline CDR1 reads SGDLS; CDR2 reads YYNGEE. The DNA for the CDR3 is TGTGCCAGCAGCGTAGTGGACAGGGCTCGGGGCGGGGAGCTGTTTTTT. It specifies CASSVVDRARGGELFF.

The chain carries TRBV7-2 and TRBJ1-2, with 9 bases matching TRBD1. The V gene end was trimmed by 5 bases and the J gene end by 5 bases; junction bases not matched to a gene: 6. The CDR3 runs to 14 residues. Germline CDR1 reads SGHTA; CDR2 reads FQGNSA. CDR3 residues: CASSPGTGPYGYTF. The CDR3 DNA reads as TGTGCCAGCAGCCCCGGGACAGGGCCTTATGGCTACACCTTC.

The gene calls are TRBV29-1 and TRBJ2-7; the D gene is possibly TRBD2 (6 bases). V was shortened by 4 bases and J by 3 bases, with 13 bases between the two germline ends. CDR3 length: 13 residues. Germline CDR1 SQVTM, CDR2 ANQGSEA. The CDR3 DNA reads TGCAGCGTTGGCTGGACGGGGGACTACGAGCAGTACTTC. It codes for CSVGWTGDYEQYF.

This clone occurred once. The chain combines TRBV7-8 with TRBJ1-3; possibly TRBD1 for D (6 bases). Germline CDR1 and CDR2: SGHVS and FQNEAQ. The CDR3 covers 16 residues. V lost 8 bases and J lost 2, with 19 bases in between. The CDR3 bases are TGTGCCAGCCAGGGACTGGGGGGGCTTCCTGGAAACACCATATATTTT. This codes for CASQGLGGLPGNTIYF. The entire variable domain, with the rest obtained from reference TRBV7-8 and TRBJ1-3, is as follows: GAGVSQSPRYKVAKRGQDVALRCDPISGHVSLFWYQQALGQGPEFLTYFQNEAQLDKSGLPSDRFFAERPEGSVSTLKIQRTQQEDSAVYLCASQGLGGLPGNTIYFGEGSWLTVV.

The J gene is TRBJ1-5, the V gene TRBV18, with D possibly being TRBD1 (5 bases). Trimming cost V 2 bases and J 5 bases, with 10 bases left between them. The CDR3 extends over 14 amino acids. CDR1 KGHSH and CDR2 LQKENI come from the germline V gene. The CDR3 sequence is CASSPTQGHQPQHF. DNA for the CDR3: TGTGCCAGCTCACCAACCCAGGGCCATCAGCCCCAGCATTTT.

The chain joins TRBV4-1 to TRBJ2-3; 7 nucleotides match TRBD2. CDR1 and CDR2 from the germline V gene are MGHRA and YSYEKL. This CDR3 has 17 residues. J lost 0 bases, V lost 0 bases, and 6 bases had no gene match. The CDR3 loop reads CASSQEETGLSTDTQYF. The CDR3 nucleotides read TGCGCCAGCAGCCAAGAGGAGACGGGACTAAGCACAGATACGCAGTATTTT.

The chain links TRBV4-2 to TRBJ2-3, with 9 bases fitting TRBD2. CDR3 length equals 16 residues. J gave up 8 bases and V 2 bases, and 11 bases lay outside the gene matches. Germline CDR1 and CDR2: LGHNA and YNFKEQ. The CDR3 protein is CASSQQGASGEVTQYF. CDR3 DNA sequence: TGTGCCAGCAGCCAACAAGGGGCTAGCGGGGAGGTTACGCAGTATTTT.

This clone was found a few times. This chain uses TRBV2 with TRBJ2-3, with D maybe TRBD2 (7 bases). Germline values: CDR1 SNHLY, CDR2 FYNNEI. V was cut by 7 bases and J by 1 base, with 15 bases left in between. The CDR3 runs to 15 residues. This chain's CDR3 is CASTLGGEGTDTQYF. CDR3 DNA sequence: TGTGCCAGCACCCTAGGGGGGGAAGGCACAGATACGCAGTATTTT. Full variable domain (rest looked up from reference TRBV2 and TRBJ2-3): EPEVTQTPSHQVTQMGQEVILRCVPISNHLYFYWYRQILGQKVEFLVSFYNNEISEKSEIFDDQFSVERPDGSNFTLKIRSTKLEDSAMYFCASTLGGEGTDTQYFGPGTRLTVL.

The J gene is TRBJ2-2, the V gene TRBV18, with no clear D. This CDR3 has 13 residues. Germline assignment: CDR1 KGHSH and CDR2 LQKENI. V lost 5 bases to trimming and J lost 2 bases, with 6 bases between them. The CDR3 DNA is TGTGCCAGCTCATCAACTAACACCGGGGAGCTGTTTTTT. Translation gives CASSSTNTGELFF.

V gene TRBV19 combines with J gene TRBJ1-6; D is ambiguous. The V end was cut by 2 bases, the J end by 5 bases, with 10 bases between. Germline V gene data show CDR1 as LNHDA and CDR2 as SQIVND (reference sequence). The CDR3 is 15 residues long. This chain's CDR3 is CASSILDGNNSPLHF. The CDR3 DNA follows: TGTGCCAGTAGTATATTGGACGGGAATAATTCACCCCTCCACTTT.

The chain carries TRBV19 and TRBJ2-7; 10 bases line up with TRBD2. V was clipped by 6 bases and J by 6 bases; unmatched bases: 11. Germline CDR1 reads LNHDA; CDR2 reads SQIVND (reference sequence). CDR3 size: 15 residues. CDR3: CASRNLGSSGSEQYF. CDR3 DNA: TGTGCCAGTAGAAACTTGGGATCTAGCGGGAGCGAGCAGTACTTC.

The rearrangement uses TRBV11-1 and TRBJ2-4; TRBD2 aligns across 12 bases. The CDR3 has 17 amino acids. Germline values: CDR1 SGHAT, CDR2 FQDESV (reference sequence). V was clipped by 4 bases and J by 8 bases; unmatched bases: 12. The CDR3, as DNA: TGTGCCAGCAGCTCCTATCCTAGCGGGAGGGCCAGGGACATTCAGTACTTC. Translation: CASSSYPSGRARDIQYF.

The chain recombines TRBV10-3 with TRBJ2-2, with a weak D call TRBD2 (6 bases). The V end was cut by 8 bases, the J end by 4 bases, with 11 bases between. The length of the CDR3 is 13 residues. In germline, CDR1 is ENHRY, CDR2 SYGVKD. CDR3 residues: CAIGGTGTGELFF. CDR3 sequence (DNA): TGTGCCATCGGGGGGACCGGCACCGGGGAGCTGTTTTTT.

V is TRBV28 and J is TRBJ1-5, with D possibly matching TRBD1 (5 bases). Germline V gene lookup returns CDR1 MDHEN and CDR2 SYDVKM. V lost 7 bases and J 0 bases, leaving 13 bases between the germline ends. This CDR3 is built from 15 residues. CDR3 amino acids: CASTPGLASNQPQHF. DNA of the CDR3: TGTGCCAGCACCCCAGGGCTGGCTAGCAATCAGCCCCAGCATTTT. The full variable domain, with the rest looked up from reference TRBV28 and TRBJ1-5, is DVKVTQSSRYLVKRTGEKVFLECVQDMDHENMFWYRQDPGLGLRLIYFSYDVKMKEKGDIPEGYSVSREKKERFSLILESASTNQTSMYLCASTPGLASNQPQHFGDGTRLSIL.

This chain joins TRBV11-2 and TRBJ2-1, with 7 bases matching TRBD2. After removal of 2 bases from V and 6 bases from J, the junction contained 13 bases not matched to a gene. Germline V lookup: CDR1 SGHAT, CDR2 FQNNGV. The CDR3 totals 17 residues. In nucleotides, the CDR3 is TGTGCCAGCAGCTTACCCGGGACTACCCGCCCTGGCAATGAGCAGTTCTTC. Translated: CASSLPGTTRPGNEQFF.

The V and J genes are TRBV27 and TRBJ2-5, with D perhaps matching TRBD1 (6 bases). The germline V and J ends were trimmed by 3 bases and 2 bases, with 13 bases remaining between them. The CDR3 sequence is 15 residues long. Germline V gene sequence: CDR1 MNHEY, CDR2 SMNVEV (reference sequence). CDR3 bases: TGTGCCAGCAGTTTCGCGTGGACAGCGCAAGAGACCCAGTACTTC. It codes for CASSFAWTAQETQYF.

J is TRBJ1-5 and V is TRBV7-9; D remains unclear. This CDR3 is built from 15 residues. The germline V gene encodes CDR1 SEHNR and CDR2 FQNEAQ (reference sequence). V lost 5 bases to trimming and J lost 4 bases, with 15 bases between them. CDR3: CASSLAGRRNQPQHF. CDR3 bases: TGTGCCAGCAGCCTCGCGGGCAGGAGAAATCAGCCCCAGCATTTT.

The chain couples TRBV5-1 to TRBJ2-5; 7 nucleotides agree with TRBD2. The CDR3 has 19 residues. J gave up 4 bases and V 0 bases, and 18 bases lay outside the gene matches. Germline CDR1 reads SGHRS; CDR2 reads YFSETQ. The CDR3 protein is CASSLGLMLADLLGETQYF. CDR3 DNA sequence: TGCGCCAGCAGCTTGGGTTTAATGCTAGCGGATTTATTGGGAGAGACCCAGTACTTC.

V gene TRBV7-9 combines with J gene TRBJ1-1; the match to TRBD1 covers 9 bases. CDR1 is SEHNR and CDR2 is FQNEAQ in the germline V gene (reference sequence). V shed 5 bases and J 4 bases; nucleotides not matched to a gene: 8. The CDR3 runs 15 residues. DNA for the CDR3: TGTGCCAGCAGCGCAATGGGACAGGGTCGCACTGAAGCTTTCTTT. Its translation is CASSAMGQGRTEAFF.

This clone showed up just once. This sequence joins TRBV5-4 and TRBJ2-1; 9 bases align to TRBD1. V lost 3 bases, J lost 6 bases, and 7 bases stayed unmatched. The germline CDR1 and CDR2 sequences are SGHNT and YYREEE (reference sequence). CDR3 length: 15 residues. Written as DNA, the CDR3 is TGTGCCAGCAGCTCCGGGACAGGGAATTCCAATGAGCAGTTCTTC. It yields the protein CASSSGTGNSNEQFF. Combining the CDR3 with reference TRBV5-4 and TRBJ2-1 gives the whole variable domain ETGVTQSPTHLIKTRGQQVTLRCSSQSGHNTVSWYQQALGQGPQFIFQYYREEENGRGNFPPRFSGLQFPNYSSELNVNALELDDSALYLCASSSGTGNSNEQFFGPGTRLTVL.

The rearrangement uses TRBV30 and TRBJ1-1; 7 bases line up with TRBD1. This CDR3 is built from 14 residues. V gave up 2 bases and J gave up 4 bases; unmatched junction bases: 7. Per germline, CDR1 GTSNPN and CDR2 SVGIG (reference sequence). The CDR3 region has the DNA TGTGCCTGGAGTCGAGGGGCAGGGGGCACTGAAGCTTTCTTT. Translation: CAWSRGAGGTEAFF.

This clone was seen a few times. The gene calls are TRBV4-2 and TRBJ2-5; the D gene is possibly TRBD2 (5 bases). The CDR3 extends over 16 amino acids. The V gene's germline CDR1 is LGHNA and CDR2 YNFKEQ. V gave up 0 bases and J gave up 2 bases, with 13 bases separating them. The CDR3 nucleotides read TGTGCCAGCAGCCAAGACCCCGGAGGTTCACAAGAGACCCAGTACTTC. Translating gives CASSQDPGGSQETQYF.